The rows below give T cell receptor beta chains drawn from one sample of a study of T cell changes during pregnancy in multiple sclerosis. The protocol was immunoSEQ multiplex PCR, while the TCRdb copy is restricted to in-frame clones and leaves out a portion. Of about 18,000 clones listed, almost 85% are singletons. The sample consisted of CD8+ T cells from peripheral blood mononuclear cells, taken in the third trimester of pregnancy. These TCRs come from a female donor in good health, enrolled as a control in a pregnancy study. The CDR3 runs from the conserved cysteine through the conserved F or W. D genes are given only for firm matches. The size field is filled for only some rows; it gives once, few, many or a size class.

CDR3: CSVEEETYEQYF
DNA: TGCAGCGTTGAGGAGGAGACCTACGAGCAGTACTTC
V: TRBV29-1
J: TRBJ2-7
D: -
size: -

CDR3: CASRLSSYNEQFF
DNA: TGCGCCAGCAGACTTAGCTCCTACAATGAGCAGTTCTTC
V: TRBV5-1
J: TRBJ2-1
D: -
size: -

CDR3: CASSSGDVAKNIQYF
DNA: TGCGCCAGCAGCTCGGGGGACGTAGCCAAAAACATTCAGTACTTC
V: TRBV5-1
J: TRBJ2-4
D: -
size: -

CDR3: CASSGAGTANYGYTF
DNA: TGTGCCAGCAGTGGGGCCGGGACAGCTAACTATGGCTACACCTTC
V: TRBV6-1
J: TRBJ1-2
D: TRBD1
size: -

CDR3: CASSIDLLRADYNEQFF
DNA: TGTGCCAGTAGTATAGACCTCCTGCGGGCCGACTACAATGAGCAGTTCTTC
V: TRBV19
J: TRBJ2-1
D: -
size: once

CDR3: CASSQVSDRGLGYTF
DNA: TGCGCCAGCAGCCAAGTTTCGGACAGGGGGCTTGGCTACACCTTC
V: TRBV4-1
J: TRBJ1-2
D: TRBD1
size: -

CDR3: CASSLGGGSAGVYNEQFF
DNA: TGTGCCAGCAGCTTAGGTGGCGGCTCGGCGGGAGTTTACAATGAGCAGTTCTTC
V: TRBV11-1
J: TRBJ2-1
D: TRBD2
size: -

CDR3: CASSLSRRGTGSFGGANVLTF
DNA: TGTGCCAGCAGCTTATCGCGACGCGGGACAGGAAGTTTTGGTGGGGCCAACGTCCTGACTTTC
V: TRBV7-8
J: TRBJ2-6
D: TRBD1
size: -

CDR3: CASSEWDRRDTGELFF
DNA: TGTGCCAGCAGTGAATGGGACAGGAGGGACACCGGGGAGCTGTTTTTT
V: TRBV2
J: TRBJ2-2
D: TRBD1
size: -

CDR3: CASSYDRADSYEQYF
DNA: TGTGCCAGCAGTTACGACAGGGCCGATTCCTACGAGCAGTACTTC
V: TRBV6-5
J: TRBJ2-7
D: TRBD1
size: -

CDR3: CASSPSGSSYEQYF
DNA: TGTGCCAGCAGTCCTAGCGGGAGTTCTTACGAGCAGTACTTC
V: TRBV6-6
J: TRBJ2-7
D: TRBD2
size: -

CDR3: CASSYSGVNTEAFF
DNA: TGTGCCAGCAGTTACTCAGGGGTGAACACTGAAGCTTTCTTT
V: TRBV6-5
J: TRBJ1-1
D: -
size: -

CDR3: CASSYGQSGQQFF
DNA: TGTGCCAGCAGTTACGGGCAGTCTGGCCAGCAGTTCTTC
V: TRBV6-5
J: TRBJ2-1
D: -
size: -

CDR3: CASSQENLASTDTQYF
DNA: TGCGCCAGCAGCCAAGAGAATCTAGCGAGCACAGATACGCAGTATTTT
V: TRBV4-3
J: TRBJ2-3
D: -
size: -

CDR3: CASSPAQGLETYEQYF
DNA: TGTGCCAGCAGCCCCGCCCAGGGGCTCGAAACCTACGAGCAGTACTTC
V: TRBV7-9
J: TRBJ2-7
D: -
size: once

CDR3: CASSYDSGYEQYF
DNA: TGTGCCAGCAGTTACGATTCGGGCTACGAGCAGTACTTC
V: TRBV2
J: TRBJ2-7
D: -
size: once

CDR3: CASSEGDHTGNYGYTF
DNA: TGTGCCAGCAGCGAGGGGGATCATACAGGGAACTATGGCTACACCTTC
V: TRBV9
J: TRBJ1-2
D: -
size: -

CDR3: CASSPELAQHTEAFF
DNA: TGCGCCAGCAGCCCTGAACTAGCGCAACACACTGAAGCTTTCTTT
V: TRBV4-1
J: TRBJ1-1
D: -
size: -

CDR3: CAISETGQGIEAFF
DNA: TGTGCCATCAGTGAGACTGGACAGGGGATTGAAGCTTTCTTT
V: TRBV10-3
J: TRBJ1-1
D: TRBD1
size: -

CDR3: CASSPRTGSNTEAFF
DNA: TGTGCCAGCAGCCCCAGGACAGGTTCGAACACTGAAGCTTTCTTT
V: TRBV5-4
J: TRBJ1-1
D: TRBD1
size: -

CDR3: CATSREGLAGVQETQYF
DNA: TGTGCCACCAGCAGAGAAGGGCTAGCGGGGGTCCAAGAGACCCAGTACTTC
V: TRBV15
J: TRBJ2-5
D: TRBD2
size: -